The clone carrying this TCR beta chain was seen at least ten times. Its antigen is unknown. The data were obtained in a study of CD8 T cells in ankylosing spondylitis. This CDR3 spans 15 amino acids. V dropped 1 base and J dropped 0 bases, with 7 bases sitting between them. Germline CDR1 MNHEY, CDR2 SVGAGI. General study results and limits: Seemingly characteristic of ankylosing spondylitis blood was a TCR beta motif consisting of 7 or 8 highly homologous variants.

Making use of molecular barcodes, quantitative 5'-RACE generated TCR beta libraries. Each CDR3 protein gets one entry after TCRdb re-called the 5' RACE reads with MiXCR. The sample consists of about 460,000 distinct CDR3 sequences, under 5.5% of them appearing once. The receptor's source is a male donor with ankylosing spondylitis. Sequenced sample: blood, either unsorted or a sorted T cell fraction (not recorded which). V gene TRBV6-5 combines with J gene TRBJ2-1; tentative D call: TRBD1 (5 bases). In DNA form, the CDR3 reads TGTGCCAGCAGTTACTACAGGTTCTCCTACAATGAGCAGTTCTTC. This codes for CASSYYRFSYNEQFF.